A single sample gave rise to the 17 T cell receptor beta chains below, sequenced in a study of cytomegalovirus exposure and HLA in healthy donors. Use of 60 Vbeta and 13 Jbeta primers characterized the PCR. The data were produced by immunoSEQ multiplex PCR, yet TCRdb's version contains in-frame clones alone and is incomplete. Among 170,000 or so clones, 80% were seen once, and the ten largest hold 6.5% to 8.5%. Sequencing was done on a sample of PBMCs. These receptors all come from a man in his thirties or forties in good health and CMV-seropositive.

This clone was detected a few times. V gene TRBV4-3 combines with J gene TRBJ1-1, with no clear D. The CDR3 has 15 amino acids. Trimming pared 4 bases from V and 8 bases from J, leaving 20 bases between. CDR1 and CDR2 from the germline V gene are LGHNA and YSLEER. CDR3 protein: CASSRTSGVSSEAFF. The CDR3, as DNA: TGCGCCAGCAGCCGAACGTCCGGGGTATCCTCCGAAGCTTTCTTT.

The chain combines TRBV15 with TRBJ1-5, with D unresolved. V was shortened by 0 bases and J by 2 bases, with 14 bases between the two germline ends. There are 17 residues in the CDR3. Germline loops: CDR1 LNHNV, CDR2 YYDKDF (reference sequence). This chain's CDR3 is CATSRDLTSNGNQPQHF. The CDR3, as DNA: TGTGCCACCAGCAGAGATCTAACGAGTAATGGCAATCAGCCCCAGCATTTT.

The V call is TRBV4-1, the J call TRBJ2-2; 12 positions match TRBD2. The germline V gene has CDR1 MGHRA and CDR2 YSYEKL. The CDR3 extends over 17 amino acids. Unmatched junction bases numbered 5, after V lost 0 bases and J lost 6 bases. CDR3 protein: CASSQEGLAGGAGELFF. The CDR3 bases are TGCGCCAGCAGCCAAGAGGGCCTAGCGGGGGGGGCCGGGGAGCTGTTTTTT.

The V gene is TRBV5-1, the J gene TRBJ2-6; 9 bases line up with TRBD2. This CDR3 spans 18 amino acids. From germline, CDR1 is SGHRS and CDR2 YFSETQ. The ends lost 0 bases at V and 0 bases at J; junction bases unmatched: 4. CDR3: CASSLGLAGPSGANVLTF. The DNA of the CDR3 is TGCGCCAGCAGCTTGGGTCTAGCGGGACCCTCTGGGGCCAACGTCCTGACTTTC.

This sequence joins TRBV11-3 and TRBJ1-1; D call uncertain. Trimming left V 7 bases short and J 5 bases short, with 17 bases between. The CDR3 spans 14 residues. The germline CDR1 and CDR2 sequences are SGHNT and YENEEA. The CDR3 reads CASNVRGKGTEAFF. CDR3 nucleotides: TGTGCCAGCAACGTCCGGGGTAAGGGAACTGAAGCTTTCTTT. The full variable domain, rest sourced from reference TRBV11-3 and TRBJ1-1, is EAGVVQSPRYKIIEKKQPVAFWCNPISGHNTLYWYLQNLGQGPELLIRYENEEAVDDSQLPKDRFSAERLKGVDSTLKIQPAELGDSAVYLCASNVRGKGTEAFFGQGTRLTVV.

The V and J genes are TRBV30 and TRBJ1-2, with 8 bases fitting TRBD1. The length of the CDR3 is 17 residues. Trimming cost V 3 bases and J 1 base; bases outside gene matches: 13. Germline V gene sequence: CDR1 GTSNPN, CDR2 SVGIG (reference sequence). Here the CDR3 DNA reads TGTGCCTGGAGCCCATTCCCCCGGGACAGGCTTAACTATGGCTACACCTTC. This gives the protein CAWSPFPRDRLNYGYTF.

V usage is TRBV20-1 and J usage is TRBJ2-7, with unresolved D. This CDR3 has 11 residues. Germline CDR1 is DFQATT and CDR2 is SNEGSKA (reference sequence). V lost 0 bases, J lost 5 bases, and 5 bases lay in between. The CDR3 here is CSARDRDEQYF. The DNA of the CDR3 is TGCAGTGCTAGAGATCGCGACGAGCAGTACTTC.

The chain carries TRBV5-6 and TRBJ2-7; 8 positions match TRBD1. J lost 2 bases, V lost 4 bases, and 11 bases had no gene match. The germline V gene encodes CDR1 SGHDT and CDR2 YYEEEE. There are 16 residues in the CDR3. CDR3 DNA sequence: TGTGCCAGCAGCCTCTTCCGAGACAGGGGAACCTACGAGCAGTACTTC. This codes for CASSLFRDRGTYEQYF.

V usage is TRBV25-1 and J usage is TRBJ1-1; TRBD1 aligns across 8 bases. The CDR3 totals 15 residues. Germline V gene sequence: CDR1 MGHDK, CDR2 SYGVNS. V was pared by 3 bases and J by 6 bases, with 9 bases of the junction left unmatched. CDR3 in amino acids: CASSEGDRRGAEAFF. The DNA for the CDR3 is TGTGCCAGCAGTGAGGGGGACAGGCGAGGCGCTGAAGCTTTCTTT. The full variable domain, its missing parts supplied by reference TRBV25-1 and TRBJ1-1, is EADIYQTPRYLVIGTGKKITLECSQTMGHDKMYWYQQDPGMELHLIHYSYGVNSTEKGDLSSESTVSRIRTEHFPLTLESARPSHTSQYLCASSEGDRRGAEAFFGQGTRLTVV.

The chain combines TRBV5-1 with TRBJ2-7; D possibly corresponds to TRBD2 (6 bases). Germline V lookup: CDR1 SGHRS, CDR2 YFSETQ. Trimming stripped 6 bases from V and 2 bases from J, with 15 bases between. This CDR3 comprises 14 residues. The CDR3 DNA reads TGCGCCAGCACCCCAGCGGGTGGGACCTACGAGCAGTACTTC. Translation gives CASTPAGGTYEQYF.

V usage is TRBV27 and J usage is TRBJ2-2; 8 positions match TRBD1. Germline V gene sequence: CDR1 MNHEY, CDR2 SMNVEV (reference sequence). This CDR3 has 18 amino acids. Trimming took 5 bases from V and 3 from J; bases not matched to a gene: 14. The CDR3 DNA reads as TGTGCCAGCAGTACAAGGACAGGGACCCTCTTCCACACCGGGGAGCTGTTTTTT. Translation: CASSTRTGTLFHTGELFF.

The CDR3 reads CASSLGAQGTNQPQHF. CDR3 bases: TGTGCCAGCAGCTTAGGTGCACAGGGGACCAATCAGCCCCAGCATTTT. The chain is built from TRBV7-9 and TRBJ1-5, with 7 nucleotides matching TRBD1. V lost 1 base and J lost 3; bases outside the gene matches: 6. Germline CDR1 and CDR2: SEHNR and FQNEAQ (reference sequence). CDR3 length equals 16 residues.

The rearrangement links TRBV6-1 to TRBJ2-5; perhaps TRBD2 as D (5 bases). Germline CDR1 MNHNS, CDR2 SASEGT. CDR3 length: 13 residues. V was cut by 8 bases and J by 5 bases, with 15 bases left in between. The CDR3 reads CASSPTGKETQYF. In DNA, the CDR3 is TGTGCCAGCTCCCCCACGGGGAAGGAGACCCAGTACTTC.

This clone was found once. The V gene is TRBV9, the J gene TRBJ2-3; 9 positions match TRBD1. V shed 4 bases and J 1 base; nucleotides not matched to a gene: 4. The germline gives CDR1 SGDLS, CDR2 YYNGEE. The CDR3 has 15 amino acids. This chain's CDR3 is CASSPRTGGTDTQYF. The CDR3, as DNA: TGTGCCAGCAGCCCCCGGACAGGGGGCACAGATACGCAGTATTTT.

With regard to this clone: Other DNA sequences of this sample code for an identical CDR3. CDR3 sequence: CASSRQGYYGYTF. CDR3 nucleotides: TGTGCCAGTAGTAGGCAGGGGTACTATGGCTACACCTTC. The chain is built from TRBV19 and TRBJ1-2; tentative D call: TRBD1 (6 bases). This CDR3 is built from 13 residues. Between the trimmed V and J ends, which lost 4 bases and 3 bases, there was a span of 9 bases. Germline V CDR1 and CDR2: LNHDA, SQIVND (reference sequence).

This clone was detected a few times. The chain combines TRBV28 with TRBJ2-1; 9 nucleotides line up with TRBD2. Looked up from germline, CDR1 is MDHEN and CDR2 is SYDVKM. V lost 5 bases and J lost 3; bases outside the gene matches: 5. This CDR3 comprises 15 residues. The CDR3 region is CASSTIAGVYNEQFF. CDR3 bases: TGTGCCAGCAGTACAATAGCGGGAGTCTACAATGAGCAGTTCTTC.

This chain links TRBV6-5 with TRBJ2-7; 7 nucleotides line up with TRBD1. From germline, CDR1 is MNHEY and CDR2 SVGAGI. This CDR3 spans 16 amino acids. V gave up 0 bases and J gave up 2 bases; unmatched junction bases: 7. As DNA, the CDR3 is TGTGCCAGCAGTTACTCCAGGGGACAGACAGCCTACGAGCAGTACTTC. Translated, it gives CASSYSRGQTAYEQYF.